The rows below give T cell receptor beta chains drawn from one sample of a study of radiotherapy plus CTLA-4 blockade in lung cancer. This table comes from immunoSEQ multiplex PCR, and its TCRdb copy is limited to in-frame clones, with some not included. The profile shows about 90,000 clones, less than 80% of them singletons. Material: peripheral blood, obtained from a patient treated with radiotherapy plus ipilimumab. All receptors come from a human donor with non-small cell lung cancer that progressed on radiotherapy plus ipilimumab. The CDR3 runs from the conserved cysteine through the conserved F or W. The D gene is left open where the match is weak. Part of the rows lack a size; the others show once, few, many or a class for expanded clones.

j_call,clone_size,v_call,d_call,cdr3_aa,cdr3_nt
TRBJ2-7,-,TRBV7-9,-,CASSLVPADEQYF,TGTGCCAGCAGCTTAGTACCGGCCGACGAGCAGTACTTC
TRBJ1-4,-,TRBV6-5,-,CASSYSTAVNEKLFF,TGTGCCAGCAGTTACTCGACGGCGGTGAATGAAAAACTGTTTTTT
TRBJ2-1,few,TRBV4-1,TRBD2,CASSRKAGTSGGGGISYNEQFF,TGCGCCAGCAGCCGCAAAGCGGGGACTAGCGGAGGTGGGGGTATATCCTACAATGAGCAGTTCTTC
TRBJ1-2,medium-sized,TRBV9,TRBD1,CASSKGDSALSYGYTF,TGTGCCAGCAGCAAAGGGGACAGTGCCCTCTCGTATGGCTACACCTTC
TRBJ2-2,-,TRBV15,-,CATSRATGELFF,TGTGCCACCAGCCGGGCGACCGGGGAGCTGTTTTTT
TRBJ1-5,once,TRBV28,-,CASSPGESNQPQHF,TGTGCCAGCAGCCCTGGGGAGAGCAATCAGCCCCAGCATTTT
TRBJ1-1,-,TRBV28,-,CASSWGGNTEAFF,TGTGCCAGCAGTTGGGGGGGGAACACTGAAGCTTTCTTT
TRBJ2-1,once,TRBV6-1,TRBD1,CASRSYRGEQFF,TGTGCCAGCAGATCCTACAGGGGTGAGCAGTTCTTC
TRBJ2-7,once,TRBV19,TRBD2,CASSTVKRGSSYEQYF,TGTGCCAGTAGTACTGTCAAGCGGGGGAGCTCCTACGAGCAGTACTTC
TRBJ1-1,few,TRBV6-8,-,CASSYGGQNTEAFF,TGTGCCAGCAGTTACGGGGGGCAAAACACTGAAGCTTTCTTT
TRBJ2-1,-,TRBV27,-,CASSPEGVSYNEQFF,TGTGCCAGCAGTCCCGAGGGGGTCTCCTACAATGAGCAGTTCTTC
TRBJ1-5,few,TRBV6-5,TRBD1,CASSLTGVGNQPQHF,TGTGCCAGCAGTTTGACAGGGGTGGGCAATCAGCCCCAGCATTTT
TRBJ2-7,-,TRBV11-2,TRBD1,CASSLGQGDEQYF,TGTGCCAGCAGCCTGGGACAGGGGGACGAGCAGTACTTC
TRBJ1-1,-,TRBV28,-,CASSSPQNTEAFF,TGTGCCAGCAGTTCACCGCAGAACACTGAAGCTTTCTTT
TRBJ1-6,-,TRBV10-3,-,CAISKGTGAPLHF,TGTGCCATCAGCAAGGGAACTGGGGCGCCCCTCCACTTT
TRBJ2-4,-,TRBV7-4,-,CASSLGGGLAKNIQYF,TGTGCCAGCAGCTTAGGTGGGGGATTAGCCAAAAACATTCAGTACTTC
TRBJ2-3,-,TRBV5-4,-,CASSADRYTDTQYF,TGTGCCAGCAGCGCCGACAGGTACACAGATACGCAGTATTTT
TRBJ2-2,-,TRBV28,-,CASSFQEGGTGELFF,TGTGCCAGCAGTTTCCAGGAGGGGGGCACCGGGGAGCTGTTTTTT
TRBJ2-3,-,TRBV2,-,CASSELHSGRGTDTQYF,TGTGCCAGCAGTGAATTACACTCAGGACGGGGCACAGATACGCAGTATTTT
TRBJ2-1,few,TRBV7-9,-,CASTADNEQFF,TGTGCCAGCACCGCTGATAATGAGCAGTTCTTC
TRBJ2-7,-,TRBV9,-,CASSSMEEDEQYF,TGTGCCAGCAGCTCCATGGAGGAGGACGAGCAGTACTTC
TRBJ1-3,-,TRBV15,-,CATSKDNSGNTIYF,TGTGCCACCAGCAAAGACAACTCTGGAAACACCATATATTTT
TRBJ2-7,-,TRBV7-6,TRBD1,CASSLGGGTGFVPLEQYF,TGTGCCAGCAGCTTAGGAGGGGGGACAGGTTTCGTGCCCCTCGAGCAGTACTTC
TRBJ1-1,-,TRBV2,TRBD1,CASSGQGAGTEAFF,TGTGCCAGCAGTGGACAGGGGGCTGGCACTGAAGCTTTCTTT
TRBJ2-7,-,TRBV28,-,CASEAPAKNTYEQYF,TGTGCCAGCGAAGCTCCTGCCAAAAATACCTACGAGCAGTACTTC
TRBJ2-1,-,TRBV5-1,-,CASSRVGTGSYNEQFF,TGCGCCAGCAGCCGAGTAGGGACCGGCTCCTACAATGAGCAGTTCTTC
TRBJ2-5,-,TRBV5-8,TRBD2,CASSSGTSGQETQYF,TGTGCCAGCAGCTCAGGGACTAGCGGGCAAGAGACCCAGTACTTC
TRBJ1-2,medium-sized,TRBV2,-,CASNEGGDSTYGYTF,TGTGCCAGCAACGAGGGGGGTGACTCTACATATGGCTACACCTTC
TRBJ2-7,many,TRBV14,TRBD2,CASSHASGLYEQYF,TGTGCCAGCAGCCACGCTAGCGGACTCTACGAGCAGTACTTC
TRBJ1-6,-,TRBV7-2,-,CASSPSRNSYNSPLHF,TGTGCCAGCAGCCCCAGCAGGAACAGCTATAATTCACCCCTCCACTTT
TRBJ1-2,-,TRBV9,TRBD1,CASSAGQGSYGYTF,TGTGCCAGCAGCGCGGGACAGGGATCTTATGGCTACACCTTC
TRBJ2-5,once,TRBV6-5,-,CASSYAGTYAQETQYF,TGTGCCAGCAGTTACGCCGGGACTTATGCTCAAGAGACCCAGTACTTC
TRBJ2-1,-,TRBV5-4,-,CASSHGSRGLDNEQFF,TGTGCCAGCAGCCACGGGTCTCGAGGGCTGGACAATGAGCAGTTCTTC
TRBJ1-3,-,TRBV5-1,-,CASSLDSYLSGNTIYF,TGCGCCAGCAGCTTGGACAGTTACCTGTCTGGAAACACCATATATTTT
TRBJ1-2,-,TRBV18,TRBD1,CASSPGTGFNYGYTF,TGTGCCAGCTCACCGGGGACAGGATTTAACTATGGCTACACCTTC
TRBJ2-7,few,TRBV6-5,TRBD1,CASSYGGTGVYEQYF,TGTGCCAGCAGTTACGGGGGGACAGGGGTCTACGAGCAGTACTTC
TRBJ1-1,-,TRBV27,-,CASSSQGNTEAFF,TGTGCCAGCAGTTCCCAGGGGAACACTGAAGCTTTCTTT
TRBJ2-3,-,TRBV7-8,-,CASSRRRNTDTQYF,TGTGCCAGCAGCCGCAGGAGAAACACAGATACGCAGTATTTT
TRBJ1-3,-,TRBV9,TRBD1,CASSAPGTASGNTIYF,TGTGCCAGCAGCGCCCCCGGGACAGCCTCTGGAAACACCATATATTTT
TRBJ2-2,-,TRBV27,-,CASARGREELFF,TGTGCCAGCGCCCGGGGGCGCGAGGAGCTGTTTTTT
TRBJ2-7,-,TRBV27,-,CASRAGAPYEQYF,TGTGCCAGCAGGGCAGGGGCCCCCTACGAGCAGTACTTC
TRBJ2-7,-,TRBV28,-,CASSLWELKGGEQYF,TGTGCCAGCAGTTTATGGGAGTTAAAGGGTGGTGAGCAGTACTTC
TRBJ1-5,-,TRBV21-1,-,CASSIGDRGQLSNQPQHF,TGTGCCAGCAGCATAGGGGACAGGGGTCAGCTTAGCAATCAGCCCCAGCATTTT
TRBJ2-1,-,TRBV5-1,TRBD2,CASSLGGGAAEQFF,TGCGCCAGCAGCTTGGGGGGAGGGGCCGCTGAGCAGTTCTTC
TRBJ1-1,-,TRBV5-4,-,CASSLGGTIDTEAFF,TGTGCCAGCAGCTTGGGGGGGACAATTGACACTGAAGCTTTCTTT
TRBJ2-7,-,TRBV9,-,CASSVGGGISYEQYF,TGTGCCAGCAGCGTGGGGGGTGGGATCTCCTACGAGCAGTACTTC
TRBJ1-2,-,TRBV2,-,CASRDDMAFGGYTF,TGTGCCAGCAGAGATGACATGGCCTTTGGTGGCTACACCTTC
TRBJ2-1,-,TRBV6-5,TRBD2,CASSYGTSGSGAQFF,TGTGCCAGCAGTTACGGCACTAGCGGGAGTGGGGCGCAGTTCTTC
TRBJ2-7,-,TRBV6-6,-,CASSTSSYEQYF,TGTGCCAGCAGTACCAGCAGCTACGAGCAGTACTTC
TRBJ2-1,-,TRBV6-5,-,CASSRWDDPNEQFF,TGTGCCAGCAGTCGCTGGGACGACCCTAATGAGCAGTTCTTC
TRBJ1-1,-,TRBV28,-,CASSLSAGVATEAFF,TGTGCCAGCAGTTTATCAGCAGGGGTGGCCACTGAAGCTTTCTTT
TRBJ2-3,-,TRBV18,TRBD2,CASSPLAASTDTQYF,TGTGCCAGCTCACCGCTAGCGGCTAGCACAGATACGCAGTATTTT
TRBJ2-7,-,TRBV27,TRBD1,CASSRRQGVSYEQYF,TGTGCCAGCAGTCGCCGACAGGGGGTTTCCTACGAGCAGTACTTC
TRBJ1-5,-,TRBV6-1,-,CASSEILAQHF,TGTGCCAGCAGTGAAATCCTCGCCCAGCATTTT